The clone carrying this T cell receptor (beta chain) was seen a single time. This CDR3 contains 14 residues. Germline V gene lookup returns CDR1 LGHNA and CDR2 YSLEER. V trimming: 3 bases; J trimming: 6 bases; junction bases outside the gene matches: 3. Original data processing: The assay estimated nucleated cells by amplifying reference gene primers. The data were produced by immunoSEQ multiplex PCR, yet TCRdb's version contains in-frame clones alone and is incomplete. The V and J calls and clone size come from that table; D and trimming were worked out from the DNA. This table has around 150,000 clones, over 60% appearing once. The data derive from a study of blood T cell repertoires in COVID-19. Study in general: COVID-19 samples from acute and convalescent phases originated in the United States, Italy and Spain. In each case, the material was cDNA or gDNA derived from T cells, B-cell-depleted T cells, or PBMCs.

The clonotype comes from a man in his fifties or sixties with acute or convalescent COVID-19. The rearrangement joins TRBV4-3 to TRBJ2-2, with 8 bases matching TRBD1. The specimen sequenced was peripheral blood. CDR3 DNA: TGCGCCAGCAGCCAGGGGACAGGCCCCGGGGAGCTGTTTTTT. It encodes CASSQGTGPGELFF.